Included here is one T cell receptor beta chain sequence, with context. Antigen specificity is unknown. The data were taken from a study of T cells in localized non-small cell lung cancer. Study findings and constraints: Heterogeneity stays possible, as sequencing covered only one tumor region. An association was observed between higher blood T cell density and longer overall survival. Of the top 100 tumor clones, median around 60 were in adjacent lung, around 28 among its top 100.

Libraries were prepared by immunoSEQ multiplex PCR; TCRdb keeps only in-frame clonotypes and omits some of them. The table includes about 82,000 clones, 60% to 85% detected once. CDR3 length: 13 residues. CDR1 and CDR2 from the germline V gene are LNHDA and SQIVND (reference sequence). Trimming cost V 9 bases and J 1 base, with 13 bases left between them. The rearrangement uses TRBV19 and TRBJ2-7, with a tentative D call TRBD1 (6 bases). The starting material was PBMCs, obtained before any cancer treatment. The TCR was taken from a man aged 40-75 years with stage II squamous cell lung carcinoma. Written as DNA, the CDR3 is TGTGCCAGCACCGGGACACCTTCCTACGAGCAGTACTTC. Its protein product is CASTGTPSYEQYF.